This paragraph reports one TCR beta chain. What it binds is unknown. The repertoire was sequenced with immunoSEQ multiplex PCR; TCRdb's copy has only in-frame clones and lacks some. The sample shows 62,000 or so clones, 95% to 97% of them seen only once. This record comes from a study of brain T cells in children with intractable seizures. Study-wide results and caveats: HCMV serostatus was not known, and viral specificity came from CDR3 similarity only. Pre- and post-surgery blood differed in depth, so pre-surgery absences may be undersampling.

The sequenced cases were selected for having the highest brain T cell transcript signatures. Pre-surgery treatment included at least one anti-epileptic drug. The germline gives CDR1 LGHDT, CDR2 YNNKEL (reference sequence). CDR3 length: 17 amino acids. Trimming at V came to 1 base and at J to 10 bases, leaving 8 bases not matched to a gene. The clonotype comes from a boy younger than two with focal cortical dysplasia and intractable seizures. V is TRBV3-1 (or the pseudogene TRBV3-2) and J is TRBJ1-6, with 12 bases matching TRBD1. The sample consisted of peripheral blood, taken at surgery. CDR3 nucleotides: TGTGCCAGCAGCCAAGCTCGGGACAGGGGGCTGCGGTCACCCCTCCACTTT. The encoded protein is CASSQARDRGLRSPLHF.